One and the same sample provided the 29 T cell receptor beta chains below, sequenced in a study of blood T cell repertoires in COVID-19. TCRdb's table, derived via immunoSEQ multiplex PCR, lists solely in-frame clones and lacks some. The table has 300,000 to 400,000 clones, approximately 87% seen once. The sequenced material came from peripheral blood. Receptor source: a woman in her twenties or thirties with COVID-19, enrolled during active disease.

The rearrangement uses TRBV10-3 and TRBJ2-5, with D perhaps matching TRBD2 (6 bases). Germline loops: CDR1 ENHRY, CDR2 SYGVKD. The CDR3 sequence is 14 residues long. Between the trimmed V and J ends, which lost 10 bases and 5 bases, there was a span of 20 bases. The CDR3 loop reads CATTRDGGMETQYF. The CDR3 DNA reads as TGTGCCACTACGAGAGATGGGGGGATGGAGACCCAGTACTTC.

The chain couples TRBV5-6 to TRBJ2-7; D gene uncertain. The CDR3 has 14 amino acids. Germline values: CDR1 SGHDT, CDR2 YYEEEE. The ends were cut back, 4 bases at V and 4 bases at J, with 15 bases in the middle. The CDR3 coding sequence is TGTGCCAGCAGCAGGCAGGCCACGACGTACGAGCAGTACTTC. This translates into CASSRQATTYEQYF. The variable domain in full, with the rest retrieved from reference TRBV5-6 and TRBJ2-7, is DAGVTQSPTHLIKTRGQQVTLRCSPKSGHDTVSWYQQALGQGPQFIFQYYEEEERQRGNFPDRFSGHQFPNYSSELNVNALLLGDSALYLCASSRQATTYEQYFGPGTRLTVT.

V gene TRBV29-1 combines with J gene TRBJ1-4; 8 bases fit TRBD1. Germline loops: CDR1 SQVTM, CDR2 ANQGSEA. Trimming took 6 bases from V and 6 from J; bases not matched to a gene: 9. The CDR3 length is 14 residues. CDR3 in DNA: TGCAGCGTGAGACCGGGACAGGTGGATGAAAAACTGTTTTTT. Amino acids: CSVRPGQVDEKLFF.

The chain has TRBV2 and TRBJ2-3; tentative D call: TRBD1 (6 bases). CDR1 and CDR2 (germline): SNHLY, FYNNEI. This CDR3 spans 12 amino acids. Trimming stripped 6 bases from V and 6 bases from J, with 10 bases between. Here the CDR3 DNA reads TGTGCCAGCAGCTTCGGACAGGATACGCAGTATTTT. Its protein is CASSFGQDTQYF.

The chain recombines TRBV2 with TRBJ2-5; 10 bases line up with TRBD2. CDR3 length: 19 residues. J lost 3 bases, V lost 4 bases, and 17 bases had no gene match. The V gene's germline CDR1 is SNHLY and CDR2 FYNNEI. The CDR3 here is CASSVPRTSGKHKEETQYF. Here the CDR3 DNA reads TGTGCCAGCAGTGTTCCCCGGACTAGCGGTAAACACAAGGAAGAGACCCAGTACTTC.

The rearrangement joins TRBV12-5 to TRBJ1-3, with 8 bases aligning to TRBD1. V gave up 6 bases and J gave up 3 bases; unmatched junction bases: 7. The CDR3 has 15 amino acids. Germline V CDR1 and CDR2: LGHNT, FRNRAP. CDR3: CASGPGQGGGNTIYF. In DNA, the CDR3 is TGTGCTAGTGGCCCCGGACAGGGAGGTGGAAACACCATATATTTT.

The chain links TRBV7-2 to TRBJ2-2; the D gene is possibly TRBD1 (6 bases). Germline CDR1 is SGHTA and CDR2 is FQGNSA. The CDR3 has 15 amino acids. The ends were cut back, 2 bases at V and 7 bases at J, with 14 bases in the middle. In DNA form, the CDR3 reads TGTGCCAGCAGCTTATGGGCCAAACAGGGCGGGGAGCTGTTTTTT. Protein sequence: CASSLWAKQGGELFF.

This clone was recorded once. The V gene is TRBV12-3 or TRBV12-4, the J gene TRBJ2-1, with D perhaps TRBD1 (5 bases). There are 13 residues in the CDR3. V shed 3 bases and J shed 6 bases, with 9 bases lying between them. Here the CDR3 reads CASSLAGSNEQFF. The CDR3 DNA follows: TGTGCCAGCAGTTTGGCAGGGTCCAATGAGCAGTTCTTC.

The chain is built from TRBV30 and TRBJ2-1, with TRBD2 matching over 11 bases. CDR1 is GTSNPN, CDR2 SVGIG, per germline (reference sequence). Unmatched junction bases numbered 7, after V lost 8 bases and J lost 4 bases. This CDR3 contains 14 residues. The CDR3: CAVTGTSGYNEQFF. CDR3 DNA sequence: TGTGCCGTAACCGGGACTAGCGGATACAATGAGCAGTTCTTC.

The genes are TRBV25-1 and TRBJ1-2, with unresolved D. Trimming cost V 3 bases and J 3 bases, with 5 bases left between them. The V gene's germline CDR1 is MGHDK and CDR2 SYGVNS. The CDR3 length is 12 residues. The chain's CDR3 is CASSDSYYGYTF. The CDR3 bases are TGTGCCAGCAGTGATAGTTACTATGGCTACACCTTC.

The chain joins TRBV27 to TRBJ2-3; 9 bases match TRBD2. Unmatched junction bases numbered 5, after V lost 1 base and J lost 3 bases. This CDR3 has 16 amino acids. Germline assignment: CDR1 MNHEY and CDR2 SMNVEV (reference sequence). This chain's CDR3 is CASSLWGAGGTDTQYF. The DNA for the CDR3 is TGTGCCAGCAGTTTATGGGGAGCGGGAGGTACAGATACGCAGTATTTT.

The rearrangement joins TRBV30 to TRBJ2-7; weak D call: TRBD1 (5 bases). The CDR3 has 14 residues. Deletions cut 4 bases from V and 4 bases from J, with 17 bases between. Germline loops: CDR1 GTSNPN, CDR2 SVGIG (reference sequence). CDR3 bases: TGTGCCTGGAACGGACAAGGCAGGGTTTACGAGCAGTACTTC. This sequence encodes CAWNGQGRVYEQYF.

V gene TRBV3-1 (or the pseudogene TRBV3-2) combines with J gene TRBJ2-4; the match to TRBD2 covers 10 bases. Per germline, CDR1 LGHDT and CDR2 YNNKEL (reference sequence). V lost 2 bases and J lost 3; bases outside the gene matches: 7. This CDR3 spans 17 amino acids. Here the CDR3 reads CASSQLNLAGDKNIQYF. The CDR3, as DNA: TGTGCCAGCAGCCAATTGAATCTAGCGGGAGACAAAAACATTCAGTACTTC.

The V call is TRBV11-2, the J call TRBJ2-1, with D maybe TRBD2 (6 bases). Trimming removed 5 bases from V and 12 bases from J, with 14 bases in between. The germline gives CDR1 SGHAT, CDR2 FQNNGV. This CDR3 is built from 12 residues. CDR3 in amino acids: CASSVGTPGQFF. CDR3 bases: TGTGCCAGCAGCGTAGGGACTCCTGGGCAGTTCTTC.

J is TRBJ2-7 and V is TRBV19; 10 bases map to TRBD1. The CDR3 extends over 13 amino acids. Germline trimming cut 4 bases from V and 6 bases from J; bases unmatched to any gene: 3. Germline V gene sequence: CDR1 LNHDA, CDR2 SQIVND (reference sequence). CDR3: CASSRTGGVEQYF. In nucleotides, the CDR3 is TGTGCCAGTAGTAGGACAGGGGGAGTCGAGCAGTACTTC. Combining the CDR3 with reference TRBV19 and TRBJ2-7 gives the whole variable domain DGGITQSPKYLFRKEGQNVTLSCEQNLNHDAMYWYRQDPGQGLRLIYYSQIVNDFQKGDIAEGYSVSREKKESFPLTVTSAQKNPTAFYLCASSRTGGVEQYFGPGTRLTVT.

The J gene is TRBJ1-1, the V gene TRBV27; D gene uncertain. Between the trimmed V and J ends, which lost 2 bases and 1 base, there was a span of 11 bases. The length of the CDR3 is 15 residues. CDR1 and CDR2 (germline): MNHEY, SMNVEV (reference sequence). The CDR3 reads CASSLRGLPNTEAFF. Here the CDR3 DNA reads TGTGCCAGCAGTTTAAGAGGGTTACCGAACACTGAAGCTTTCTTT.

This chain links TRBV6-1 with TRBJ1-5; the match to TRBD1 covers 9 bases. There are 18 residues in the CDR3. From germline, CDR1 is MNHNS and CDR2 SASEGT. J gave up 5 bases and V 1 base, and 12 bases lay outside the gene matches. The chain's CDR3 is CASSEEEQGALGYQPQHF. The CDR3 DNA reads as TGTGCCAGCAGTGAAGAGGAACAGGGGGCCCTAGGATATCAGCCCCAGCATTTT.

This clone was recorded once. The chain recombines TRBV5-4 with TRBJ2-2; D not certain. Germline V gives CDR1 SGHNT, CDR2 YYREEE (reference sequence). Trimming took off 5 bases at V and 0 bases at J, with 14 bases between the two ends. The CDR3 runs to 16 residues. The CDR3 region has the DNA TGTGCCAGCAGTCCGATGAGGCTGGCGAACACCGGGGAGCTGTTTTTT. It specifies CASSPMRLANTGELFF.

The V call is TRBV5-1, the J call TRBJ2-1, with D perhaps matching TRBD2 (6 bases). V lost 0 bases to trimming and J lost 5 bases, with 9 bases between them. Germline V lookup: CDR1 SGHRS, CDR2 YFSETQ. The CDR3 is made up of 14 amino acids. The CDR3 region is CASSLEGGNNEQFF. The CDR3 DNA reads as TGCGCCAGCAGCTTGGAAGGAGGGAACAATGAGCAGTTCTTC.

This clone was found once. The V gene is TRBV7-9, the J gene TRBJ2-4, with a possible D match to TRBD2 (5 bases). The CDR3 runs to 14 residues. The V end lost 4 bases, the J end lost 1 base, and 8 bases lay between the germline ends. Germline CDR1 is SEHNR and CDR2 is FQNEAQ (reference sequence). CDR3: CASSSEGAKNIQYF. The CDR3 bases are TGTGCCAGCAGCTCTGAGGGCGCCAAAAACATTCAGTACTTC.

V is TRBV28 and J is TRBJ2-5, with TRBD2 matching over 11 bases. Trimming took 5 bases from V and 3 from J; bases not matched to a gene: 5. CDR3 length: 15 residues. Germline loops: CDR1 MDHEN, CDR2 SYDVKM. CDR3 in DNA: TGTGCCAGCAGTCTCTCGGGACTAGCGGAAGAGACCCAGTACTTC. Protein sequence: CASSLSGLAEETQYF. Drawing the rest from reference TRBV28 and TRBJ2-5, the complete variable domain is DVKVTQSSRYLVKRTGEKVFLECVQDMDHENMFWYRQDPGLGLRLIYFSYDVKMKEKGDIPEGYSVSREKKERFSLILESASTNQTSMYLCASSLSGLAEETQYFGPGTRLLVL.

This rearrangement joins TRBV5-1 to TRBJ2-7; 8 bases fit TRBD2. CDR3 length: 15 residues. V lost 3 bases to trimming and J lost 7 bases; unmatched junction nucleotides: 12. The germline V gene encodes CDR1 SGHRS and CDR2 YFSETQ. The CDR3 DNA sequence: TGCGCCAGCAGCTATAACTGGCGGGAGGCTGGTGAGCAGTACTTC. Its translation is CASSYNWREAGEQYF.

J is TRBJ2-3 and V is TRBV19; 9 bases map to TRBD2. The CDR3 length is 15 residues. Germline loops: CDR1 LNHDA, CDR2 SQIVND (reference sequence). V trimming: 5 bases; J trimming: 1 base; junction bases outside the gene matches: 4. Written as DNA, the CDR3 is TGTGCCAGTAGTCCCGGACTAGCGCGCACAGATACGCAGTATTTT. The encoded protein is CASSPGLARTDTQYF.

The CDR3 loop is CSVDSREQFF. DNA for the CDR3: TGCAGCGTTGACTCCAGAGAGCAGTTCTTC. This chain links TRBV29-1 with TRBJ2-1; D gene uncertain. The CDR3 has 10 amino acids. With 3 bases removed from V and 10 bases from J, the gap between germline ends came to 7 bases. From germline, CDR1 is SQVTM and CDR2 ANQGSEA.

On this clone itself: One end of the junction does not line up with germline, which may come from a read error. The rearrangement uses TRBV29-1 and TRBJ2-4; 12 bases align to TRBD1. The length of the CDR3 is 15 residues. Germline V gene lookup returns CDR1 SQVTM and CDR2 ANQGSEA. CDR3: CSVEGTGGSKNIQYF. CDR3 nucleotides: TGCAGCGTGGAAGGGACAGGGGGCTCCAAAAACATTCAGTACTTC.

J is TRBJ1-5 and V is TRBV7-2; perhaps TRBD1 as D (5 bases). The CDR3 is 14 amino acids. The germline V gene has CDR1 SGHTA and CDR2 FQGNSA. Trimming removed 2 bases from V and 5 bases from J, with 10 bases in between. Written as DNA, the CDR3 is TGTGCCAGCAGCTTAAACCCCAGGGATCAGCCCCAGCATTTT. It yields the protein CASSLNPRDQPQHF.

This clone was counted a single time. The chain has TRBV27 and TRBJ2-2; 14 positions agree with TRBD2. The CDR3 runs to 16 residues. The germline V gene has CDR1 MNHEY and CDR2 SMNVEV (reference sequence). V was clipped by 6 bases and J by 4 bases; unmatched bases: 4. CDR3 nucleotide sequence: TGTGCCAGCAGGGGACTAGCGGGAGTTGGCACCGGGGAGCTGTTTTTT. This codes for CASRGLAGVGTGELFF.

The chain couples TRBV9 to TRBJ1-2, with TRBD1 identical over 8 bases. The CDR3 has 14 amino acids. Trimming removed 0 bases from V and 4 bases from J; junction bases left unmatched: 2. Germline CDR1 is SGDLS and CDR2 is YYNGEE. The CDR3 DNA is TGTGCCAGCAGCGTAGCAGGGGGCGGCTATGGCTACACCTTC. It translates to CASSVAGGGYGYTF.

The chain has TRBV3-1 (or the pseudogene TRBV3-2) and TRBJ1-1; 7 positions agree with TRBD1. The length of the CDR3 is 15 residues. V lost 6 bases and J lost 5; bases outside the gene matches: 12. Germline CDR1 reads LGHDT; CDR2 reads YNNKEL (reference sequence). DNA of the CDR3: TGTGCCAGCAGTCCAAAGACGACAGGGAGGACTGAAGCTTTCTTT. The encoded protein is CASSPKTTGRTEAFF.